The 2 T cell receptor beta chains listed next were all sequenced from one sample in a study of brain T cells in children with intractable seizures. The method was immunoSEQ multiplex PCR; TCRdb's version includes in-frame clones alone and lacks a portion of them. The sample lists 80,000 or so clones; 90% to 95% were seen once. Material: peripheral blood, obtained at surgery. These receptors came from a boy in the first two years of life with tuberous sclerosis and intractable seizures.

The V gene is TRBV11-2, the J gene TRBJ1-3; D is uncertain. The CDR3 runs 13 residues. V was pared by 7 bases and J by 4 bases, with 11 bases between. The germline gives CDR1 SGHAT, CDR2 FQNNGV. The CDR3 DNA follows: TGTGCCAGCAAATGGGGAGGAGGAAACACCATATATTTT. Protein sequence: CASKWGGGNTIYF.

The chain uses TRBV5-4 and TRBJ1-2; perhaps TRBD1 as D (6 bases). Germline loops: CDR1 SGHNT, CDR2 YYREEE (reference sequence). Trimming left V 2 bases short and J 1 base short, with 9 bases between. This CDR3 is 14 amino acids long. CDR3 coding DNA: TGTGCCAGCAGCTTCGGGACACTTAACTATGGCTACACCTTC. It specifies CASSFGTLNYGYTF.